Below, one T cell receptor (beta chain) is given with its context. Its antigen is as yet unknown. The data were taken from a study of beta chain features in type 1 diabetes. Findings and limits, study-wide: Because the template was cDNA, high-expressing cells might be over-represented. All four CD4+ subsets of Type 1 diabetes patients contained TCRB CDR3s that were moderately but significantly shorter.

Reverse transcribing all isolated RNA meant expressed TCRB transcripts were sequenced. Method: immunoSEQ multiplex PCR; TCRdb's copy keeps in-frame clones and lacks some. The sample carries 130,000 or so clones, roughly 15% recorded once. Trimming cost V 8 bases and J 7 bases, with 7 bases left between them. The CDR3 sequence is 10 residues long. CDR1 SGHTA and CDR2 FQGNSA come from the germline V gene. The clonotype was recovered from a man younger than 40 with type 1 diabetes. Input material: central memory CD4+ T cells from blood. This sequence joins TRBV7-2 and TRBJ2-3; TRBD2 is a possible D gene (5 bases). As DNA, the CDR3 is TGTGCCAGCGAGGGAAATACGCAGTATTTT. It encodes CASEGNTQYF. The full variable domain, completed using reference TRBV7-2 and TRBJ2-3, is GAGVSQSPSNKVTEKGKDVELRCDPISGHTALYWYRQSLGQGLEFLIYFQGNSAPDKSGLPSDRFSAERTGGSVSTLTIQRTQQEDSAVYLCASEGNTQYFGPGTRLTVL.